This T cell receptor (beta chain) stems from a study of cytomegalovirus exposure and HLA in healthy donors. Sequenced by immunoSEQ multiplex PCR; TCRdb stores in-frame clones only, minus some. The table has fewer than 200,000 clones, around 85% seen once. Germline CDR1 SGHRS, CDR2 YFSETQ. Trimming at V came to 4 bases and at J to 7 bases, leaving 6 bases not matched to a gene. The CDR3 is 15 amino acids. This chain uses TRBV5-1 with TRBJ2-2; 11 positions agree with TRBD1. Specimen: PBMCs. The source is a man aged 18 to 29 in good health and CMV-seropositive. CDR3 amino acids: CASSLGQGAVGELFF. The CDR3 region has the DNA TGCGCCAGCAGCCTCGGACAGGGGGCGGTCGGGGAGCTGTTTTTT.